The clone carrying this TCR beta chain showed up just a few times. Its antigen is currently unknown. The entry originates in a study of regulatory T cells in long-lasting Graves disease. Broader study findings: Gene preferences differed: TRBV28, TRBJ1-2, TRBJ2-5 in persistent cases. Persistent Graves' patients had lower TCR diversity than newly diagnosed ones.

Researchers made TCR beta libraries by using iRepertoire HTBI primers and running Arm-PCR on CDR3 regions. TCRdb called the multiplex PCR reads again in MiXCR, with one record for every CDR3 protein. The sample includes a few hundred thousand distinct CDR3 sequences, about a quarter of them seen just once. As for time point: persistent/refractory GD, antithyroid drugs over 5 years with positive TRAb. There was RNA extracted from PBMCs, and the TCR library was made from it. Germline CDR1 reads DFQATT; CDR2 reads SNEGSKA (reference sequence). The CDR3 runs 14 residues. V shed 4 bases and J shed 6 bases, with 13 bases lying between them.

Sequencing used peripheral blood mononuclear cells (PBMCs), obtained when the disease was refractory, from a patient treated with antithyroid drugs. The chain recombines TRBV20-1 with TRBJ1-6; a weak D match, TRBD1 (6 bases). The receptor comes from a female donor with Graves disease. The CDR3 reads CSATVDRRNSPLHF. The DNA for the CDR3 is TGCAGTGCTACGGTCGACAGGCGTAATTCACCCCTCCACTTT.